This T cell receptor (beta chain) is from a study of T cell responses to AZD1222 COVID-19 vaccine. Overall study: Second doses at about 4 or about 12 weeks were pooled. Findings and limits, study-wide: Regions 160-218 and 743-854 dominated among vaccine-associated CD4 TCRs spanning spike. The donor group comprised mostly white British people and more females; the analysis possibly underestimated clonal diversity. Repertoire sampling happened only post peak T cell response.

About this clone itself: Its specificity is unknown.

Libraries were prepared by immunoSEQ multiplex PCR; TCRdb keeps only in-frame clonotypes and omits some of them. The sample shows 100,000 to 150,000 clones, approximately 88% of them seen only once. Per the germline V gene, CDR1 is MGHRA and CDR2 is YSYEKL. The CDR3 runs 17 residues. Trimming shortened V by 0 bases and J by 0 bases, and 13 bases separated the two germline ends. The J gene is TRBJ2-3, the V gene TRBV4-1, with unresolved D. The sequencing here drew on peripheral blood, taken on day 0 of AZD1222 vaccination. This TCR derives from an adult in good health. CDR3 loop: CASSQDRGAASTDTQYF. Written as DNA, the CDR3 is TGCGCCAGCAGCCAAGATAGAGGAGCAGCTAGCACAGATACGCAGTATTTT.